The source of this T cell receptor (beta chain) is a study of T-cell reconstitution after alpha-beta-depleted transplantation in children. This CDR3 spans 14 amino acids. Germline values: CDR1 LGHNA, CDR2 YNFKEQ. V gave up 3 bases and J gave up 3 bases, with 12 bases separating them. TCRbeta library preparation incorporated unique molecular identifiers. TCRdb re-called the PCR reads through MiXCR, storing one row per CDR3 protein. The profile shows 490,000 or so distinct CDR3 sequences, approximately 12% of them singletons. The sequencing used PBMCs from the stem cell graft donor, collected from the stem cell graft. J is TRBJ2-7 and V is TRBV4-2; maybe TRBD2 (5 bases). The TCR was taken from a human donor who donated a stem cell graft to a child with combined immunodeficiency. CDR3 nucleotide sequence: TGTGCCAGCAGCCATACTAGTGGCCTCTACGAGCAGTACTTC. This encodes CASSHTSGLYEQYF.